Listed below are T cell receptor beta chains from one sample, sequenced in a study of blood T cell repertoires in COVID-19. Clones were read by immunoSEQ multiplex PCR, and TCRdb kept only the in-frame ones, dropping some. The sample holds about 310,000 clones, about 90% seen once. Sequencing was carried out using PBMCs or T cells enriched from blood (not recorded which). These receptors were obtained from a woman aged 18-30 years with acute COVID-19. CDR3s include the opening cysteine and the closing phenylalanine or tryptophan. Each record gives: CDR3 protein, V gene, J gene, clone size. Clone size is stated in some rows and not others, as once, few, many or a class when expanded.

CDR3aa: CASSLSAGTAQETQYF; v_gene: TRBV28; j_gene: TRBJ2-5; abundance: few
CDR3aa: CASSPLQGEGNEQFF; v_gene: TRBV18; j_gene: TRBJ2-1; abundance: once
CDR3aa: CASQSPGNEQFF; v_gene: TRBV28; j_gene: TRBJ2-1; abundance: .
CDR3aa: CASTPLAGAYNEQFF; v_gene: TRBV6-5; j_gene: TRBJ2-1; abundance: .
CDR3aa: CASSAGTRGDTQYF; v_gene: TRBV28; j_gene: TRBJ2-3; abundance: .
CDR3aa: CASSLDTSGLYNEQFF; v_gene: TRBV27; j_gene: TRBJ2-1; abundance: .
CDR3aa: CASSAGQGYGYTF; v_gene: TRBV18; j_gene: TRBJ1-2; abundance: .
CDR3aa: CASKVQGTNYEQYF; v_gene: TRBV6-5; j_gene: TRBJ2-7; abundance: .
CDR3aa: CASSSGGAGFEEETQYF; v_gene: TRBV11-3; j_gene: TRBJ2-5; abundance: .
CDR3aa: CASSLIPGLNTEAFF; v_gene: TRBV7-8; j_gene: TRBJ1-1; abundance: once
CDR3aa: CASSQQGEGSTEAFF; v_gene: TRBV7-3; j_gene: TRBJ1-1; abundance: .
CDR3aa: CASSPLAGVVPDTQYF; v_gene: TRBV18; j_gene: TRBJ2-3; abundance: .
CDR3aa: CASIAGANYGYTF; v_gene: TRBV19; j_gene: TRBJ1-2; abundance: .
CDR3aa: CASSVVPSGRADNEQFF; v_gene: TRBV9; j_gene: TRBJ2-1; abundance: .
CDR3aa: CSGETGDHEQFF; v_gene: TRBV29-1; j_gene: TRBJ2-1; abundance: .
CDR3aa: CASSDWPEGDLNEKLFF; v_gene: TRBV25-1; j_gene: TRBJ1-4; abundance: .
CDR3aa: CASTQRGYNEQFF; v_gene: TRBV6-6; j_gene: TRBJ2-1; abundance: .
CDR3aa: CASSWTSGGTDTQYF; v_gene: TRBV19; j_gene: TRBJ2-3; abundance: .
CDR3aa: CSALTGNTGELFF; v_gene: TRBV29-1; j_gene: TRBJ2-2; abundance: .
CDR3aa: CATGGRRTSGNSYNEQFF; v_gene: TRBV24-1; j_gene: TRBJ2-1; abundance: .
CDR3aa: CASSLVGGQAYYGYTF; v_gene: TRBV7-2; j_gene: TRBJ1-2; abundance: .
CDR3aa: CARVGEAGANVLTF; v_gene: TRBV25-1; j_gene: TRBJ2-6; abundance: .
CDR3aa: CATSPRQTQETQYF; v_gene: TRBV15; j_gene: TRBJ2-5; abundance: .
CDR3aa: CASSPRKDTEAFF; v_gene: TRBV7-3; j_gene: TRBJ1-1; abundance: .
CDR3aa: CASRDRGALINYGYTF; v_gene: TRBV2; j_gene: TRBJ1-2; abundance: .
CDR3aa: CASSSPLRDTGELFF; v_gene: TRBV27; j_gene: TRBJ2-2; abundance: many